Presented here are 15 T cell receptor beta chains from one specimen sequenced in a study of T cell clonality in common variable immunodeficiency. Repertoires were generated with immunoSEQ multiplex PCR, while TCRdb's copy carries only in-frame clones and drops some. The sample includes 40,000 to 45,000 clones, none of them occurring once. The specimen was peripheral blood mononuclear cells. The receptors here all came from a person aged 18 to 75 in good health.

This clone was detected many times. The observed sequence ends 3 residues before the CDR3 terminus, with the missing tail filled in from the germline J gene. This chain joins TRBV5-1 and TRBJ1-2, with 8 bases that match TRBD1. The CDR3 totals 15 residues. V dropped 3 bases and J dropped 3; count of bases not matched to a gene: 7. Per the germline V gene, CDR1 is SGHRS and CDR2 is YFSETQ. CDR3 bases read: TGCGCCAGCAGCTCACAGGGGGGCGCAGACTATGGC. Translating gives CASSSQGGADYG. The entire CDR3 is CASSSQGGADYGYTF.

This clone was picked up many times. The sequence runs out 3 residues before the end of the CDR3; the remainder is reconstructed from the germline J gene. The rearrangement joins TRBV7-3 to TRBJ2-5; 7 nucleotides line up with TRBD2. Germline CDR1 and CDR2: SGHTA and FQGTGA. The trim removed 2 bases at V and 5 bases at J, leaving 5 bases unmatched. The CDR3 runs 14 residues. Partial CDR3 DNA: TGTGCCAGCAGCTTAGCGGGAGAGTATGAGACC. Translation: CASSLAGEYET. The entire CDR3 reads CASSLAGEYETQYF.

This clone was counted at least ten times. The read halts 3 residues ahead of the CDR3 end, with the missing end drawn from the germline J gene. The rearrangement joins TRBV7-9 to TRBJ2-4; 8 bases map to TRBD2. The germline CDR1 and CDR2 sequences are SEHNR and FQNEAQ (reference sequence). The CDR3 loop spans 11 amino acids. The sequenced CDR3 bases are TGTGCCAGCAGCTCAAGCGGGAGT. It is translated as CASSSSGS. The entire CDR3 protein is CASSSSGSQYF. Using reference TRBV7-9 and TRBJ2-4 for the parts outside the CDR3, the full variable domain is DTGVSQNPRHKITKRGQNVTFRCDPISEHNRLYWYRQTLGQGPEFLTYFQNEAQLEKSRLLSDRFSAERPKGSFSTLEIQRTEQGDSAMYLCASSSSGSQYFGAGTRLSVL.

This clone was seen many times. Read sequence stops 3 residues before the CDR3 end, and the germline J gene provides the missing end. The chain combines TRBV7-8 with TRBJ2-6; D is undetermined. This CDR3 comprises 17 residues. V lost 5 bases and J 0 bases, leaving 14 bases between the germline ends. CDR1 is SGHVS and CDR2 is FQNEAQ in the germline V gene. This CDR3 reads CASSPPYRSSGANVLTF. The CDR3 bases that were read are TGTGCCAGCAGCCCCCCGTATCGTAGCTCTGGGGCCAACGTC.

Notes on this clone: The CDR3 is cut off 3 residues early in the read; its end comes from the germline J gene. This sequence joins TRBV7-2 and TRBJ1-1; D unclear. Per germline, CDR1 SGHTA and CDR2 FQGNSA. Trimming left V 2 bases short and J 3 bases short, with 10 bases between. The CDR3 contains 14 residues. The sequenced part of the CDR3 DNA is TGTGCCAGCAGCTTAAGCGTTATGGACACTGAA. Translation gives CASSLSVMDTE. The whole CDR3 protein is CASSLSVMDTEAFF.

The table lists this clone with many counts. With the read ending 3 residues before the CDR3 end, the germline J gene is used to fill in that end. V gene TRBV18 combines with J gene TRBJ2-5, with D hard to call. Trimming removed 6 bases at V and 4 bases at J, with 9 bases between. Per germline, CDR1 KGHSH and CDR2 LQKENI. The length of the CDR3 is 12 residues. This CDR3 is CASSLVGETQYF. The part of the CDR3 DNA that was read is TGTGCCAGCTCCCTCGTCGGAGAGACC. The complete variable domain, with remaining parts taken from reference TRBV18 and TRBJ2-5, reads NAGVMQNPRHLVRRRGQEARLRCSPMKGHSHVYWYRQLPEEGLKFMVYLQKENIIDESGMPKERFSAEFPKEGPSILRIQQVVRGDSAAYFCASSLVGETQYFGPGTRLLVL.

This clone came up many times. The CDR3 bases that were read are TGCAGTGCTATAGATCCTAGCGGGAGTGTAGATACG. Its translation: CSAIDPSGSVDT. The CDR3 reads in full as CSAIDPSGSVDTQYF. This chain uses TRBV20-1 with TRBJ2-3; TRBD2 aligns across 10 bases. Sequencing ends 3 residues short of the CDR3 end; the germline J gene provides the rest. The CDR3 contains 15 residues. Germline V lookup: CDR1 DFQATT, CDR2 SNEGSKA (reference sequence). The trim removed 4 bases at V and 5 bases at J, leaving 9 bases unmatched.

This clone was seen ten or more times. The CDR3 end lies 3 residues beyond the end of the read and is filled in from the germline J gene. The rearrangement joins TRBV6-2 or TRBV6-3 to TRBJ2-1; either TRBD1 or TRBD2 may supply D (9 bases each). With 6 bases removed from V and 4 bases from J, the gap between germline ends came to 19 bases. Germline V gene lookup returns CDR1 MNHEY and CDR2 SVGEGT. This CDR3 comprises 16 residues. The sequenced CDR3 bases are TGTGCCAGCAGCACAGGGGGCGGGAGGGGGTACAATGAG. Translating gives CASSTGGGRGYNE. The CDR3 reads in full as CASSTGGGRGYNEQFF.

This clone was counted ten times or more. The missing CDR3 end, 3 residues past where the read stops, is filled in from the germline J gene. The V call is TRBV12-3 or TRBV12-4, the J call TRBJ2-1, with 8 bases that match TRBD2. V dropped 4 bases and J dropped 4; count of bases not matched to a gene: 9. The CDR3 totals 16 residues. CDR3 region: CASSSRRGGGYNEQFF. The DNA read from the CDR3 is TGTGCCAGCAGTTCCCGTAGGGGCGGGGGGTACAATGAG.

This clone was seen ten or more times. The read halts 3 residues ahead of the CDR3 end, with the missing end drawn from the germline J gene. The genes are TRBV5-6 and TRBJ1-3, with 7 bases aligning to TRBD1. V shed 4 bases and J 5 bases; nucleotides not matched to a gene: 6. The V gene's germline CDR1 is SGHDT and CDR2 YYEEEE. This CDR3 has 14 residues. The CDR3 DNA, read in part, is TGTGCCAGCAGCCAGCGGGACAGACGAAACACC. The encoded protein is CASSQRDRRNT. The entire CDR3 protein reads CASSQRDRRNTIYF.

Regarding this clone: The read gets to within 3 residues of the CDR3 end, and the germline J gene fills in the rest. V gene TRBV5-1 combines with J gene TRBJ1-5; a possible D gene is TRBD1 (6 bases). This CDR3 comprises 16 residues. Germline CDR1 reads SGHRS; CDR2 reads YFSETQ. Trimming removed 4 bases at V and 2 bases at J, with 16 bases between. This chain's CDR3 is CASSPGAGIGNQPQHF. The part of the CDR3 DNA that was read is TGCGCCAGCAGCCCAGGGGCAGGGATAGGCAATCAGCCC.

With respect to this clone: Coverage ceases 3 residues before the CDR3 finishes, and the germline J gene fills in the end. The chain uses TRBV19 and TRBJ1-5, with TRBD1 identical over 9 bases. Germline V gene sequence: CDR1 LNHDA, CDR2 SQIVND (reference sequence). The J segment lost 7 bases and the V segment lost 4 bases, leaving 11 bases of the junction unmatched. There are 16 residues in the CDR3. The CDR3 is CASSTSPGQGSQPQHF. The sequenced part of the CDR3 DNA is TGTGCCAGTAGTACTTCTCCGGGACAGGGTTCGCAGCCC.

This clone was seen many times. Read data end 3 residues before the CDR3 end; the end is taken from the germline J gene. J is TRBJ2-3 and V is TRBV20-1, with D possibly matching TRBD1 (6 bases). With 4 bases removed from V and 6 bases from J, the gap between germline ends came to 14 bases. This CDR3 comprises 13 residues. Per germline, CDR1 DFQATT and CDR2 SNEGSKA (reference sequence). CDR3 sequence reads: CSAIGRGLDTQYF. CDR3 DNA, as far as it was read: TGCAGTGCTATCGGCAGGGGATTGGATACG.

There are many counts of this clone. The part of the CDR3 DNA that was read is TGTGCCAGCAGCTCGCTAGCGGGCGGCCAAGAGACC. It codes for CASSSLAGGQET. The whole CDR3 reads CASSSLAGGQETQYF. The chain uses TRBV7-3 and TRBJ2-5, with TRBD2 matching over 8 bases. Read coverage stops 3 residues before the CDR3 terminus; the germline J gene supplies the remainder. The CDR3 is 15 residues long. With V trimmed by 4 bases and J by 1 base, 5 bases remained unmatched. The germline V gene has CDR1 SGHTA and CDR2 FQGTGA.

There are many counts of this clone. Its ends do not fully match the called genes, so a read error is possible. The missing CDR3 end, 3 residues past where the read stops, is filled in from the germline J gene. The chain employs TRBV7-7 and TRBJ2-1; TRBD1 agrees at 9 bases. The CDR3 covers 13 residues. Germline CDR1 reads SSHAT; CDR2 reads FNYEAQ (reference sequence). CDR3 protein: CASSQGTGNEQFF. Partial CDR3 DNA: TGTGCTAGCAGCCAAGGGACAGGGAATGAG.